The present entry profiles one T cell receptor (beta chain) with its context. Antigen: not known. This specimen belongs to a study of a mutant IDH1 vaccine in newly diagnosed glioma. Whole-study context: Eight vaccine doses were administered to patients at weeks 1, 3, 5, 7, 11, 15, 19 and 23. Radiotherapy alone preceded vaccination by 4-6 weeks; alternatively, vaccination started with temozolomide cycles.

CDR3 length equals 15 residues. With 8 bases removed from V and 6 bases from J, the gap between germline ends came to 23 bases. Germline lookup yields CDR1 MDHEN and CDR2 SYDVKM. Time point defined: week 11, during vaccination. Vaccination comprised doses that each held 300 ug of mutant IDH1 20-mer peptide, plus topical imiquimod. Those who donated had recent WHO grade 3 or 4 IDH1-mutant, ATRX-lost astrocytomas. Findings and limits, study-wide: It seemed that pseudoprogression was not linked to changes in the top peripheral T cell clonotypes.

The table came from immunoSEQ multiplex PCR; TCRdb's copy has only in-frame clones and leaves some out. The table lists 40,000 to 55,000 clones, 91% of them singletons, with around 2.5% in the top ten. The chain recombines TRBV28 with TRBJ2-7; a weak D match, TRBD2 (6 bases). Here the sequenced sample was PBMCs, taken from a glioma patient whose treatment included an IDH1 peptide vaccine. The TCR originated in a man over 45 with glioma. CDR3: CASSTEGIDVCEQYF. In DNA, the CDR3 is TGTGCCAGCTCCACGGAGGGTATCGACGTATGCGAGCAGTACTTC.